Shown below are 22 T cell receptor beta chains from a single sample sequenced in a study of cytomegalovirus exposure and HLA in healthy donors. The PCR ran on 60 Vbeta and 13 Jbeta primers. Assay used: immunoSEQ multiplex PCR; TCRdb lists only in-frame clones, some missing. The sample carries around 190,000 clones, roughly 80% recorded once. Sequences were obtained from PBMCs. The receptors were sampled from a woman aged 50 to 60 in good health and CMV-seronegative.

J is TRBJ2-5 and V is TRBV9, with 9 bases matching TRBD2. The germline gives CDR1 SGDLS, CDR2 YYNGEE. J gave up 5 bases and V 0 bases, and 8 bases lay outside the gene matches. The CDR3 covers 16 residues. CDR3 nucleotides: TGTGCCAGCAGCGTAGCCGGCGGGAGGGCCGGGGAGACCCAGTACTTC. Residues: CASSVAGGRAGETQYF.

The chain carries TRBV6-5 and TRBJ1-2; the match to TRBD1 covers 12 bases. The CDR3 extends over 15 amino acids. Per the germline V gene, CDR1 is MNHEY and CDR2 is SVGAGI. J lost 3 bases, V lost 5 bases, and 4 bases had no gene match. The CDR3 DNA reads as TGTGCCAGCAGTCCGGGACAGGGGGCTCACTATGGCTACACCTTC. Its protein is CASSPGQGAHYGYTF.

This clone was seen a single time. The gene calls are TRBV5-1 and TRBJ2-1; D is ambiguous. Deletions cut 1 base from V and 10 bases from J, with 9 bases between. The CDR3 runs 12 residues. The germline V gene encodes CDR1 SGHRS and CDR2 YFSETQ. CDR3 bases: TGCGCCAGCAGCTTGTTTACGCGGGAGCAGTTCTTC. The encoded protein is CASSLFTREQFF.

The CDR3 sequence: CASSPREGHEQYF. The CDR3 DNA sequence: TGTGCCAGCTCACCACGGGAGGGCCATGAGCAGTACTTC. The chain combines TRBV18 with TRBJ2-7; TRBD2 agrees at 7 bases. Germline-derived CDR1 and CDR2 are KGHSH and LQKENI. CDR3 length equals 13 residues. V trimming: 1 base; J trimming: 7 bases; junction bases outside the gene matches: 4.

The rearrangement links TRBV29-1 to TRBJ2-1; D is possibly TRBD2 (5 bases). The CDR3 length is 16 residues. The V and J ends lost 7 bases and 5 bases respectively, with 24 bases between them. From germline, CDR1 is SQVTM and CDR2 ANQGSEA. The CDR3 protein is CSASVARVAKNNEQFF. CDR3 coding DNA: TGCAGCGCGTCCGTAGCCCGGGTAGCGAAGAACAATGAGCAGTTCTTC.

The chain combines TRBV4-2 with TRBJ2-1; 7 nucleotides match TRBD2. Losses at the gene ends were 1 base for V and 7 bases for J; bases not matched to a gene: 7. Germline assignment: CDR1 LGHNA and CDR2 YNFKEQ. The length of the CDR3 is 15 residues. The CDR3 spells CASSQVGGRGNEQFF. As DNA, the CDR3 is TGTGCCAGCAGCCAAGTCGGAGGGAGGGGTAATGAGCAGTTCTTC.

This chain joins TRBV30 and TRBJ1-1, with TRBD1 as a possible D gene (5 bases). Trimming stripped 2 bases from V and 4 bases from J, with 11 bases between. The germline V gene has CDR1 GTSNPN and CDR2 SVGIG (reference sequence). The CDR3 spans 13 residues. The CDR3 DNA is TGTGCCTGGAGTCGGAGTAGGGGCACTGAAGCTTTCTTT. Protein: CAWSRSRGTEAFF.

V gene TRBV7-6 combines with J gene TRBJ2-1; TRBD2 matches at 9 bases. Germline V CDR1 and CDR2: SGHVS, FNYEAQ. The CDR3 is made up of 17 amino acids. The trim removed 0 bases at V and 2 bases at J, leaving 5 bases unmatched. The CDR3 coding sequence is TGTGCCAGCAGCTTAGCGTTAGCGGGGGCCACCTACAATGAGCAGTTCTTC. Its translation: CASSLALAGATYNEQFF.

This clone was detected only a few times. The genes are TRBV10-3 and TRBJ2-2; tentatively, D is TRBD1 (5 bases). The ends were cut back, 10 bases at V and 0 bases at J, with 12 bases in the middle. Germline loops: CDR1 ENHRY, CDR2 SYGVKD. The CDR3 runs to 14 residues. The chain's CDR3 is CATAWGPNTGELFF. The CDR3 DNA reads TGTGCCACGGCTTGGGGCCCGAACACCGGGGAGCTGTTTTTT.

The rearrangement joins TRBV12-2 to TRBJ2-3; no check of the table's D call, TRBD1, against the DNA was made. TRBV12-2 is termed a pseudogene. This CDR3 comprises 16 residues. The CDR3 bases are TGTGCAAGTCGCTTAGCCCGGACAGGGATCGGGGATACGCAGTATTTT. Encoded protein: CASRLARTGIGDTQYF.

The rearrangement joins TRBV6-1 to TRBJ1-1, with D hard to call. The length of the CDR3 is 12 residues. CDR1 and CDR2 from the germline V gene are MNHNS and SASEGT. Trimming left V 5 bases short and J 11 bases short, with 15 bases between. The CDR3 DNA follows: TGTGCCAGCAGTTCCTTGACAAAGAGTGCTTTCTTT. It specifies CASSSLTKSAFF.

The chain recombines TRBV5-6 with TRBJ1-2; 11 bases agree with TRBD1. The CDR3 is made up of 16 amino acids. J gave up 7 bases and V 4 bases, and 12 bases lay outside the gene matches. Germline loops: CDR1 SGHDT, CDR2 YYEEEE. The CDR3 nucleotides are TGTGCCAGCAGCCGAGGCTGGGGACAGGGGGTTTCTGGCTACACCTTC. Encoded protein: CASSRGWGQGVSGYTF.

The genes are TRBV5-1 and TRBJ2-7; a possible D gene is TRBD2 (6 bases). Between the trimmed V and J ends, which lost 1 base and 4 bases, there was a span of 15 bases. This CDR3 is built from 15 residues. Germline loops: CDR1 SGHRS, CDR2 YFSETQ. The CDR3 is CASSLWSSVGYEQYF. DNA of the CDR3: TGCGCCAGCAGCTTGTGGTCTAGCGTGGGGTACGAGCAGTACTTC.

This clone was observed a handful of times. The J gene is TRBJ1-1, the V gene TRBV6-5; D not resolved. Germline CDR1 is MNHEY and CDR2 is SVGAGI. V was pared by 2 bases and J by 4 bases, with 11 bases between. The CDR3 is made up of 14 amino acids. The CDR3 nucleotides read TGTGCCAGCAGTTACCATCAGGCTCGCACTGAAGCTTTCTTT. Its translation is CASSYHQARTEAFF.

The table lists this clone with a count of one. The V call is TRBV7-3, the J call TRBJ2-2; 9 bases align to TRBD2. Trimming removed 3 bases from V and 5 bases from J; junction bases left unmatched: 16. This CDR3 has 19 amino acids. Germline V lookup: CDR1 SGHTA, CDR2 FQGTGA. CDR3 sequence: CASSLSVRAGGLRTGELFF. CDR3 DNA: TGTGCCAGCAGCTTGAGTGTCAGGGCGGGGGGGCTCAGAACCGGGGAGCTGTTTTTT.

This clone was recorded only once. The rearrangement joins TRBV5-1 to TRBJ2-3; D perhaps matches TRBD1 (7 bases). The CDR3 loop spans 15 amino acids. The germline V gene encodes CDR1 SGHRS and CDR2 YFSETQ. V shed 7 bases and J shed 5 bases, with 20 bases lying between them. Here the CDR3 DNA reads TGCGCCAGCCGCCGAGGTGGGCAGGGGGGAGATACGCAGTATTTT. Translated: CASRRGGQGGDTQYF. The variable domain in full, with the rest retrieved from reference TRBV5-1 and TRBJ2-3, is KAGVTQTPRYLIKTRGQQVTLSCSPISGHRSVSWYQQTPGQGLQFLFEYFSETQRNKGNFPGRFSGRQFSNSRSEMNVSTLELGDSALYLCASRRGGQGGDTQYFGPGTRLTVL.

In this sample, this clone turned up once. The rearrangement uses TRBV11-2 and TRBJ2-1; D may be TRBD1 (6 bases). The length of the CDR3 is 15 residues. The V end lost 4 bases, the J end lost 7 bases, and 17 bases lay between the germline ends. Germline V gives CDR1 SGHAT, CDR2 FQNNGV. CDR3 amino acids: CASSSSRQGWNEQFF. Written as DNA, the CDR3 is TGTGCCAGCAGCTCTAGCAGGCAGGGGTGGAATGAGCAGTTCTTC. Together with reference TRBV11-2 and TRBJ2-1, the CDR3 gives the full variable domain: EAGVAQSPRYKIIEKRQSVAFWCNPISGHATLYWYQQILGQGPKLLIQFQNNGVVDDSQLPKDRFSAERLKGVDSTLKIQPAKLEDSAVYLCASSSSRQGWNEQFFGPGTRLTVL.

This chain connects TRBV4-2 to TRBJ1-5; the D gene is possibly TRBD1 (5 bases). The CDR3 has 15 residues. The germline V gene encodes CDR1 LGHNA and CDR2 YNFKEQ. Deletions cut 1 base from V and 7 bases from J, with 14 bases between. The DNA for the CDR3 is TGTGCCAGCAGCCAAGTGGGGGAGGGGTTACAGCCCCAGCATTTT. It yields the protein CASSQVGEGLQPQHF.

This chain links TRBV19 with TRBJ2-1; D is undetermined. The CDR3 spans 16 residues. The germline gives CDR1 LNHDA, CDR2 SQIVND (reference sequence). Trimming shortened V by 9 bases and J by 1 base, and 19 bases separated the two germline ends. CDR3 in amino acids: CASSPTAVSSYNEQFF. In nucleotides, the CDR3 is TGTGCCAGCTCCCCCACTGCGGTATCGTCCTACAATGAGCAGTTCTTC. Supplemented by reference TRBV19 and TRBJ2-1, the full variable domain reads DGGITQSPKYLFRKEGQNVTLSCEQNLNHDAMYWYRQDPGQGLRLIYYSQIVNDFQKGDIAEGYSVSREKKESFPLTVTSAQKNPTAFYLCASSPTAVSSYNEQFFGPGTRLTVL.

The chain is built from TRBV6-5 and TRBJ1-5; D not resolved. The germline CDR1 and CDR2 sequences are MNHEY and SVGAGI. Trimming removed 8 bases at V and 2 bases at J, with 10 bases between. CDR3 size: 13 residues. In nucleotides, the CDR3 is TGTGCCAGCCGCCCCGGGGGCAATCAGCCCCAGCATTTT. Amino acids: CASRPGGNQPQHF.

The chain is built from TRBV11-2 and TRBJ1-1; 7 nucleotides match TRBD1. In germline, CDR1 is SGHAT, CDR2 FQNNGV. The CDR3 is made up of 15 amino acids. The junction had 7 bases not matched to a gene; V was cut back by 5 bases and J by 1 base. This CDR3 reads CASSTGQPGNTEAFF. The CDR3 bases are TGTGCCAGCAGCACGGGACAGCCCGGGAACACTGAAGCTTTCTTT.

Comment on this clone: The junction does not match germline at one end; this may be a read error. The chain recombines TRBV5-6 with TRBJ1-3, with TRBD1 identical over 8 bases. From germline, CDR1 is SGHDT and CDR2 YYEEEE. CDR3 length: 15 residues. For the CDR3, the DNA is TGTACCAGCAGGGGGACAGGTAGCTCTGGAAACACCATATATTTT. It specifies CTSRGTGSSGNTIYF.